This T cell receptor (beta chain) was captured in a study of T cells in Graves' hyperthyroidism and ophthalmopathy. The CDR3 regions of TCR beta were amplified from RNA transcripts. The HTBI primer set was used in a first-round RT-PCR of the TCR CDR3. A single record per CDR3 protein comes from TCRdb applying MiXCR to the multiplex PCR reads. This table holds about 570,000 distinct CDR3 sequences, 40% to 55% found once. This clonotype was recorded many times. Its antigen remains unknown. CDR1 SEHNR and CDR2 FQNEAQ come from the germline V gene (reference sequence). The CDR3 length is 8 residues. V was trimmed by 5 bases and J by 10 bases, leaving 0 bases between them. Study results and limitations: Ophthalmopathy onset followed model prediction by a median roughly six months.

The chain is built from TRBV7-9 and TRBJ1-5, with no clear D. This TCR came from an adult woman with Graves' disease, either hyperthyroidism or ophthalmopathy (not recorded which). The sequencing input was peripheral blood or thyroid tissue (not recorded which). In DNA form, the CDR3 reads TGTGCCAGCAGCCCCCAGCATTTT. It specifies CASSPQHF. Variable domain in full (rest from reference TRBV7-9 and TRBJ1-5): DTGVSQNPRHKITKRGQNVTFRCDPISEHNRLYWYRQTLGQGPEFLTYFQNEAQLEKSRLLSDRFSAERPKGSFSTLEIQRTEQGDSAMYLCASSPQHFGDGTRLSIL.